This record concerns one TCR beta chain sequence. This clonotype was recorded many times. The antigen this receptor binds is unknown. No quality values exist for individual bases; no much larger clone is one base distant. The data were taken from a study of beta chain bispecific antibodies for T cell cancers (dated by TCRdb to the early 2020s). Regarding the study in general: Healthy donor T cells were cocultured with T cell leukemia lines and bispecific antibodies, and TRBV sequencing of the surviving cells was then used to measure how much each TRBV family was depleted. Surface TRBV12 (TRBV12-3) was expressed by Jurkat cells, and surface TRBV5-5 was expressed by HPB-ALL cells.

Explained via the paper, the treatment or condition label denotes: alpha-V12: anti-TRBV12 scFv linked to anti-CD3 scFv. T cells were expanded from blood mononuclear cells for roughly 3 days using either anti-CD3 antibody OKT3 or CD3/CD28 Dynabeads. The anti-TRBV12 bispecific sample came from a coculture of Jurkat leukemia cells with normal T cells, compared against an anti-CD19 bispecific control coculture. Expanded T cells were maintained in RPMI 1640 supplemented with around 10% fetal bovine serum, recombinant human IL-2 (roughly 100 IU/ml) and IL-7 (around 5 ng/ml). Each coculture contained approximately 5 x 10^4 normal T cells, approximately 5 x 10^4 target cells and bispecific antibody in around 0.1 mL and was incubated for about 16 hours at 37 degrees C. Every bispecific antibody was made of two single-chain variable fragments, expressed in a single-chain diabody format carrying a His tag. Effector T cells were obtained from healthy human donors, and peripheral blood mononuclear cells were isolated from leukapheresis samples by Ficoll density gradient centrifugation.

Unique molecular identifier barcodes were built into the libraries and used for clonotype quantification. Qiagen AllPrep DNA/RNA Micro kits were used to isolate total RNA, and an Agilent TapeStation was used to check RNA quality. TCR beta libraries were built by 5' RACE: cDNA synthesis followed by two PCR steps using TCR beta constant-region gene-specific primers. Sequencing of the TCR beta libraries was performed on an Illumina MiSeq platform. Processing in the source paper ran as follows. MIGEC, MiXCR and VDJtools were used for read processing. Clonotype frequency was computed as the clonotype's share of unique molecular identifiers among all unique molecular identifiers in the sample. Any TRBV gene that IMGT lists as a pseudogene or open reading frame, and is therefore nonfunctional, such as TRBV1, TRBV12-1 and TRBV21, was left out. In-frame beta chains were kept once TCRdb had trimmed the public reads at Q25 with fastp and called clones with MiXCR. Entries are consolidated by CDR3 protein sequence, retaining the most common genes and DNA. The V and J calls come from TCRdb's annotation, not from the publication. This sample holds about 20,000 distinct CDR3 sequences; just over 2% were observed only once. Of the sample, about 4.9% is held by the ten largest clones.

The research as a whole found: Leukemia cell line cells were mixed with normal T cells in each sequenced sample, and most of the targeted TRBV signal was derived from the leukemia cells rather than from the normal T cells. The TRBV-directed bispecific antibodies appeared to leave every TRBV family member untouched except the targeted genes and the closely related ones. Relative to anti-CD19, anti-TRBV12 exposure cut the share of total TRBV signal from TRBV12-3 by about 99%, while TRBV12-4 dropped by around 33%, which was not significant. Cross-reactivity of the anti-TRBV5-5 antibody with TRBV5-6 was attributed to high sequence similarity between the two genes.

CDR1 and CDR2 are read off the germline V gene (reference sequence) as GTSNPN and SVGIG. V has 4 bases trimmed and J has 7 bases trimmed; junction bases matching no gene number 8. Taken from cysteine to phenylalanine, the CDR3 has 14 residues. Only the CDR3 region is kept as DNA, spanning 42 bases read in frame from base 1. The chain joins TRBV30 to TRBJ2-1; TRBD1 lines up with 9 middle nucleotides. The clonotype was recovered from a human donor in good health. Some clones in this sample may be carry-over from other donors' samples. The material was healthy donor T cells cultured with leukemia cells, obtained from a culture containing a bispecific antibody targeting TCR Vbeta12. DNA sequence: TGTGCCTGGATCGGGACAGGGCTGAGTAATGAGCAGTTCTTC. It encodes CAWIGTGLSNEQFF.